The sequence of this T cell receptor beta chain was determined in a study of molecular identifiers for immune sequencing clone quantification. General study findings and limits: One cell's worth of spiked Jurkat TCR RNA was reportedly detectable among roughly 1 million naive cells.

Deletions cut 2 bases from V and 4 bases from J, with 8 bases between. This CDR3 comprises 14 residues. The germline V gene has CDR1 KGHDR and CDR2 SFDVKD. Input for naive CD8 libraries was about 18,000 to 1,000,000 sorted cells; the RNA fraction used was 10%, 30% or 50%. This clonotype was seen a handful of times. Its antigen is not identified. TCRdb reprocessed the PCR reads with MiXCR, giving one entry per CDR3 protein. This sample has some 680,000 distinct CDR3 sequences, with roughly 27% found just once. This TCR was sampled from a human donor in good health. Some libraries in this study had Jurkat cell RNA spiked in. The specimen was naive CD8+ T cells from blood, with Jurkat cell RNA spiked in. As to subset: FACS-sorted CD8+CD4-CCR7+CD45RA+ naive T cells. The chain carries TRBV24-1 and TRBJ1-5; D perhaps matches TRBD1 (6 bases). The CDR3 protein is CATSDWTDNQPQHF. DNA for the CDR3: TGTGCCACCAGTGATTGGACAGATAATCAGCCCCAGCATTTT.